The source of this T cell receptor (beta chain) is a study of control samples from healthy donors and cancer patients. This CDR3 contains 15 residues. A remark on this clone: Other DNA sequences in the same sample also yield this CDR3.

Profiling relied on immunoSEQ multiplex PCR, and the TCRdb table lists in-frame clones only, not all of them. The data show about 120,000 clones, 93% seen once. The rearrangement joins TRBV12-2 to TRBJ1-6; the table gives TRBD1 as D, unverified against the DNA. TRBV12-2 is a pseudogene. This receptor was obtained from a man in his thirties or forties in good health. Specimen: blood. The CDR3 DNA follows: TGCGCAAGTCGCTGCAGGGTCTTTAATAATTCACCCCTCCACTTT. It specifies CASRCRVFNNSPLHF.